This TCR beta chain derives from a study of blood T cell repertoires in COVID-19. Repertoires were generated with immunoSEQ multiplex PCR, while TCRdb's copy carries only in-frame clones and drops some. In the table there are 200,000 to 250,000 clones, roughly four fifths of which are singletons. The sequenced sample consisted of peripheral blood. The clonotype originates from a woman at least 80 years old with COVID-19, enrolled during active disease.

This CDR3 reads CASSYQLAGVYGSYNEQFF. As DNA, the CDR3 is TGTGCCAGCAGTTACCAACTAGCGGGAGTTTATGGGTCCTACAATGAGCAGTTCTTC. V is TRBV6-2 or TRBV6-3 and J is TRBJ2-1, with 11 bases aligning to TRBD2. Germline CDR1 and CDR2: MNHEY and SVGEGT. V lost 2 bases to trimming and J lost 1 base; unmatched junction nucleotides: 10. The CDR3 is 19 residues long.